Listed below are T cell receptor beta chains from one sample, sequenced in a study of T cell repertoires in cytomegalovirus infection. From the reads, TCRdb called clonotypes with MiXCR, one entry per CDR3 protein. The table has around 55,000 distinct CDR3 sequences, roughly 20% seen once; the top ten hold around a quarter. No cognate antigen is known for these TCRs. The sample consisted of CD8+ T cells from cultured PBMCs, taken from culture after CMV antigen stimulation. The receptors derive from a human donor in good health (CMV status not recorded). Some clones in this sample may be carry-over from other donors' samples. CDR3s include the opening cysteine and the closing phenylalanine or tryptophan. D genes are given only for firm matches. Where a row states a size, it is once, few, many or the class of an expanded clone; other rows omit it.

J gene | V gene | clone size | D gene | CDR3 DNA | CDR3 protein
TRBJ2-1 | TRBV7-3 | few | . | TGTGCCAGCAGCTTAAACCCGCGAACTAGGATCTACAATGAGCAGTTCTTC | CASSLNPRTRIYNEQFF
TRBJ2-1 | TRBV20-1 | medium-sized | . | TGCAGTGCTAGAGGGGGTTCGGGGTTCTACAATGAGCAGTTCTTC | CSARGGSGFYNEQFF
TRBJ1-2 | TRBV7-9 | few | . | TGTGCCAGCAGCTTCTGGACAGACCCTTCTAACTATGGCTACACCTTC | CASSFWTDPSNYGYTF
TRBJ1-1 | TRBV7-9 | medium-sized | . | TGTGCCAGCAGCTCTCCGGGACAGAACACTGAAGCTTTCTTT | CASSSPGQNTEAFF
TRBJ2-7 | TRBV7-6 | once | TRBD2 | TGTGCCAGCAGCCCCGGGGGGGGAGGTGGCTACGAGCAGTACTTC | CASSPGGGGGYEQYF
TRBJ2-1 | TRBV12-3/TRBV12-4 | . | TRBD2 | TGTGCCAGCAGTTTAACCAGCGGGGGCGGGTACAATGAGCAGTTCTTC | CASSLTSGGGYNEQFF
TRBJ1-2 | TRBV6-6 | few | TRBD1 | TGTGCCAGCAGTTACTCGAGTAGGACAGGGGGCTCGACGTATGGCTACACCTTC | CASSYSSRTGGSTYGYTF
TRBJ2-1 | TRBV27 | . | TRBD2 | TGTGCCAGCAGTTTATACCCGGGACTAGCGGGAGAGAATGAGCAGTTCTTC | CASSLYPGLAGENEQFF
TRBJ2-7 | TRBV7-9 | . | . | TGTGCCAGCAGCTTGGCCGCGGCCTACGAGCAGTACTTC | CASSLAAAYEQYF
TRBJ2-1 | TRBV10-1 | . | TRBD1 | TGCGCCAACCTCCGGGACAGGGGTTTTAATGAGCAGTTCTTC | CANLRDRGFNEQFF
TRBJ2-1 | TRBV7-9 | few | . | TGTGCCAGCAGCCATCAGTCGGGCCGGGGAAATGAGCAGTTCTTC | CASSHQSGRGNEQFF
TRBJ2-3 | TRBV5-6 | few | . | TGTGCCAGCAGCGGGGACGGACGCACAGATACGCAGTATTTT | CASSGDGRTDTQYF
TRBJ2-7 | TRBV7-2 | . | TRBD2 | TGTGCCAGCAGCTTAGCTAGCGGGAGGGCCAAGGACGAGCAGTACTTC | CASSLASGRAKDEQYF
TRBJ2-7 | TRBV7-8 | few | . | TGTGCCAGCAGCTTAACAGGACTGTCGGTGTACGAGCAGTACTTC | CASSLTGLSVYEQYF
TRBJ1-2 | TRBV7-9 | . | . | TGTGCCAGCAGCTTAGCCACCTTGATTGAGGGCTACACCTTC | CASSLATLIEGYTF
TRBJ2-3 | TRBV7-8 | few | TRBD1 | TGTGCCAGCAGTTTACAGGGGCGTTCAGATACGCAGTATTTT | CASSLQGRSDTQYF
TRBJ1-1 | TRBV6-2/TRBV6-3 | few | . | TGTGCCAGCAGTTTGCGGAACACTGAAGCTTTCTTT | CASSLRNTEAFF
TRBJ1-1 | TRBV5-1 | few | . | TGCGCCAGCAGCTTGGACAGCATGAACACTGAAGCTTTCTTT | CASSLDSMNTEAFF
TRBJ2-3 | TRBV4-1 | . | . | TGTGCCAGCAGCCAATTCGCACAGGAGAACACAGATACGCAGTATTTT | CASSQFAQENTDTQYF
TRBJ2-5 | TRBV7-2 | . | . | TGTGCCAGCAGCTTAGCGCTAGACAGAGGCGAGACCCAGTACTTC | CASSLALDRGETQYF
TRBJ1-2 | TRBV10-2 | few | TRBD1 | TGCGCCACCACGACAGGGGGCAATGGCTACACCTTC | CATTTGGNGYTF
TRBJ1-2 | TRBV7-9 | . | TRBD1 | TGTGCCAGCAGCTTAGCCCCGGACAGGGGCTATGGCTACACCTTC | CASSLAPDRGYGYTF
TRBJ1-2 | TRBV12-3/TRBV12-4 | . | . | TGTGCCAGCAGTTCTGGCGGGCAAGCGGGCACCTTC | CASSSGGQAGTF
TRBJ2-5 | TRBV7-8 | few | TRBD2 | TGTGCCAGCAGCTTCGGACTAGTACAAGAGACCCAGTACTTC | CASSFGLVQETQYF
TRBJ2-2 | TRBV6-5 | many | . | TGTGCCAGCAGTTACTCGAGAGCTGTACCGAACACCGGGGAGCTGTTTTTT | CASSYSRAVPNTGELFF
TRBJ1-2 | TRBV15 | . | . | TGTGCCACCAGCAGAGGGGTAGGGGAATCCGGTGGCTACACCTTC | CATSRGVGESGGYTF
TRBJ2-7 | TRBV7-2 | . | . | TGTGCCAGCAGCTGGGACGTCTCCTACGAGCAGTACTTC | CASSWDVSYEQYF
TRBJ2-1 | TRBV7-2 | many | . | TGTGCCAGCAGCGCCAATGAGCAGTTCTTC | CASSANEQFF
TRBJ2-3 | TRBV10-3 | . | . | TGTGCCATCAGTGAGTCAGGCATTAGTGCAGATACGCAGTATTTT | CAISESGISADTQYF
TRBJ2-3 | TRBV5-1 | few | . | TGCGCCAGCAGCCCCGGTGGGGCCACAGATACGCAGTATTTT | CASSPGGATDTQYF
TRBJ2-1 | TRBV18 | many | . | TGTGCCACCAGGGAGGAGGTGGGACGGGTCTACAATGAGCAGTTCTTC | CATREEVGRVYNEQFF
TRBJ1-5 | TRBV6-5 | few | TRBD1 | TGTGCCAGCAGTGCGGGACAGGGGGCACGGCAGCCCCAGCATTTT | CASSAGQGARQPQHF
TRBJ1-6 | TRBV7-9 | few | TRBD1 | TGTGCCAGCAGTTCCTACAGGGGGGATTCACCCCTCCACTTT | CASSSYRGDSPLHF
TRBJ2-1 | TRBV7-6 | few | . | TGTGCCAGCAGCTTGGTTGTCGACTTCAGCTCCTACAATGAGCAGTTCTTC | CASSLVVDFSSYNEQFF
TRBJ2-7 | TRBV7-8 | . | TRBD2 | TGTGCCAGCAGCTTAGTTAGGGAAGGGCAGCGGGACCCCCTAATTCCCGAGCAGTACTTC | CASSLVREGQRDPLIPEQYF
TRBJ2-5 | TRBV7-9 | few | . | TGTGCCAGCAGCTTAGCGGCGTACCCGGAGACCCAGTACTTC | CASSLAAYPETQYF
TRBJ2-7 | TRBV7-9 | many | TRBD1 | TGTGCCAGCAGCTCGCTGGGGACAGACCTATCCTACGAGCAGTACTTC | CASSSLGTDLSYEQYF
TRBJ1-3 | TRBV20-1 | . | . | TGCAGTGCTAGAGATCAAGGGTCTGGTGGAAACACCATATATTTT | CSARDQGSGGNTIYF
TRBJ1-1 | TRBV6-5 | . | . | TGTGCCAGCAGACATGGGGCTGAAGCTTTCTTT | CASRHGAEAFF
TRBJ1-5 | TRBV7-9 | few | . | TGTGCCAGCAGCTCAGTGGGGGGGAATCAGCCCCAGCATTTT | CASSSVGGNQPQHF
TRBJ1-1 | TRBV6-6 | . | . | TGTGCCAGCAGTTACATGGACCCAACTCGGGAAGCTTTCTTT | CASSYMDPTREAFF
TRBJ2-1 | TRBV6-8 | few | TRBD2 | TGTGCCACCTCCGAACTAGCGGGGCAATACAATGAGCAGTTCTTC | CATSELAGQYNEQFF
TRBJ2-1 | TRBV15 | many | TRBD2 | TGTGCCACCAGCAGAACTAGCGGGGGTTACAATGAGCAGTTCTTC | CATSRTSGGYNEQFF
TRBJ2-7 | TRBV7-2 | . | . | TGTGCCAGCAGTCGCCCAGGGTACGAGCAGTACTTC | CASSRPGYEQYF
TRBJ1-5 | TRBV7-8 | few | . | TGTGCCAGCAGCGAGGCATTTAATAGCAATCAGCCCCAGCATTTT | CASSEAFNSNQPQHF
TRBJ2-2 | TRBV12-3/TRBV12-4 | few | . | TGTGCCAGCAGTTTAACTCACTTCGGGACGCCCAACGAATCCGGGGAGCTGTTTTTT | CASSLTHFGTPNESGELFF
TRBJ1-5 | TRBV7-2 | many | . | TGTGCCAGCAGCTTTACCGGTCGGGGTCAGCCCCAGCATTTT | CASSFTGRGQPQHF
TRBJ2-1 | TRBV9 | few | TRBD1 | TGTGCCAGCAGCGTAGGCCGTACAGGGGGAAGTGAGCAGTTCTTC | CASSVGRTGGSEQFF
TRBJ1-1 | TRBV6-4 | . | . | TGTGCCAGCAGTGAGCGGGAGAACACTGAAGCTTTCTTT | CASSERENTEAFF
TRBJ1-1 | TRBV9 | . | TRBD1 | TGTGCCAGCAGCATGGGACAGGGGAACACTGAAGCTTTCTTT | CASSMGQGNTEAFF
TRBJ2-1 | TRBV7-9 | . | . | TGTGCCAGCACACCACAAGGGAATGAGCAGTTCTTC | CASTPQGNEQFF
TRBJ1-1 | TRBV2 | . | . | TGTGCCAGCACCCGGGTTGGTGAAGCTTTCTTT | CASTRVGEAFF
TRBJ2-1 | TRBV4-3 | many | TRBD2 | TGCGCCAGCAGCCAAGATCGACTAGCGGGGGGCAATGAGCAGTTCTTC | CASSQDRLAGGNEQFF